This T cell receptor (beta chain) was recovered during a study of neoadjuvant nivolumab and ipilimumab in lung cancer. TCRdb's copy holds only in-frame clones and misses some; the assay was immunoSEQ multiplex PCR. The profile shows about 27,000 clones, 60% to 85% of them singletons. From germline, CDR1 is SGHAT and CDR2 FQNNGV. The CDR3 is 16 residues long. Deletions cut 0 bases from V and 4 bases from J, with 15 bases between. The sequence came from an adult with non-small cell lung cancer. This chain joins TRBV11-2 and TRBJ1-2; the D is unclear. The starting material was tumor tissue, obtained after neoadjuvant nivolumab, alone or with ipilimumab, at or shortly before surgery. The CDR3 is CASSLDQRTELYGYTF. The CDR3 DNA reads as TGTGCCAGCAGCTTAGATCAAAGAACAGAGCTCTATGGCTACACCTTC.